This T cell receptor (beta chain) derives from a study of blood T cell repertoires in COVID-19. For the study at large: COVID-19 samples collected from the United States, Italy and Spain covered acute and convalescent phases. From T cells, B-cell-depleted T cells, or PBMCs came the material, which was cDNA or gDNA.

This clone has a single count. Original processing notes: Reference gene primers were amplified, and this amplification served to estimate nucleated cell counts. Sequencing used immunoSEQ multiplex PCR; TCRdb keeps in-frame clones, though not all of them. D and trimming were read from the DNA, whereas the V and J calls and clone size are those reported in that table. The profile covers 100,000 to 150,000 clones, with more than 80% appearing a single time and about 3% taken by the ten largest. Patients in Seattle were enrolled during active infection, then followed longitudinally. Germline V lookup: CDR1 SEHNR, CDR2 FQNEAQ (reference sequence). V was pared by 1 base and J by 5 bases, with 11 bases between. CDR3 length: 14 amino acids.

The TCR sequence derives from a woman older than 75 with COVID-19, enrolled during active disease. The rearrangement uses TRBV7-9 and TRBJ2-5; D is uncertain. What was sequenced was peripheral blood. For the CDR3, the DNA is TGTGCCAGCAGCTTAGGTGGGTTAGCCGAGACCCAGTACTTC. This codes for CASSLGGLAETQYF.